This T cell receptor (beta chain) was recovered during a study of blood T cells in healthy people across ages. The sample holds a few counts of this clonotype. Its target is unknown. The use of a sample-barcoded 5' primer and a J-beta primer mix characterized a second PCR of roughly 6 to 11 cycles. CDR3-containing paired-end reads numbered at least 2.5 million in each sample. MiXCR was run by TCRdb on the 5' RACE reads, yielding one entry per CDR3 protein. Among 1.5 million or so distinct CDR3 sequences listed, under 55% were seen once. Findings and caveats of the study: Unsorted PBMCs ruled out conclusive naive versus antigen-experienced comparison. Researchers report that TCR beta diversity correlated strongly with naive T cell percentage.

Germline assignment: CDR1 MGHRA and CDR2 YSYEKL. J was trimmed by 8 bases and V by 0 bases; bases with no gene match: 8. The CDR3 is 15 amino acids. This chain links TRBV4-1 with TRBJ1-2, with 8 bases identical to TRBD1. The receptor's source is a woman between 18 and 30 years old in good health. Input material: blood. The CDR3 spells CASSQDPGQGYGYTF. The CDR3 region has the DNA TGCGCCAGCAGCCAAGATCCCGGACAGGGTTACGGCTACACCTTC.